The source of this T cell receptor (beta chain) is a study of radiation and T cells in renal cell carcinoma. Turning to this clone: Antigen specificity is unknown.

Germline V lookup: CDR1 MGHDK, CDR2 SYGVNS. The V end was cut by 6 bases, the J end by 6 bases, with 19 bases between. The CDR3 runs to 15 residues. Described time point: baseline pretreatment blood. The treatment here: 15 Gy SBRT to primary tumor, nephrectomy 4 weeks later. Radiation-treated patients gave blood at baseline, week 2 and week 4. The patient's renal cell carcinoma had clear cell pathology. Broader study findings: Without pretreatment biopsies, baseline tumor clonotype presence was undetermined. Top tumor clonotypes rose in blood 2 weeks post-radiation, then contracted.

Using immunoSEQ multiplex PCR, the repertoire was profiled, and TCRdb retains in-frame clones only, with some absent. The sample has roughly 53,000 clones; approximately 80% are singletons. This receptor was identified in an older woman with renal cell carcinoma. The V and J genes are TRBV25-1 and TRBJ2-3, with D perhaps matching TRBD1 (6 bases). This material consisted of blood, taken from a patient whose treatment included radiotherapy and nephrectomy. The CDR3 protein is CASRSTGTLLDTQYF. The DNA of the CDR3 is TGTGCCAGCAGGTCAACCGGGACACTCTTGGATACGCAGTATTTT.